In its sample, the clone carrying this T cell receptor beta chain was seen once. A much larger clone lies one base from this, so it may be a read error. TCR beta CDR3 regions were amplified from RNA transcripts. The primer set for the first-round RT-PCR of the TCR CDR3 was HTBI. TCRdb ran MiXCR on the multiplex PCR reads and lists one entry per CDR3 protein. The data hold more than 500,000 distinct CDR3 sequences, with 15% to 20% observed a single time. This entry belongs to a study of T cells in Graves' hyperthyroidism and ophthalmopathy. Across the whole study: Peripheral blood samples were taken at initial diagnosis, prior to any treatment.

Between the trimmed V and J ends, which lost 6 bases and 5 bases, there was a span of 13 bases. This CDR3 has 12 amino acids. Germline V gene lookup returns CDR1 DFQATT and CDR2 SNEGSKA (reference sequence). Sequenced: blood. The source of this sequence is a woman aged 25-40 years with Graves' ophthalmopathy. The chain employs TRBV20-1 and TRBJ2-5; either TRBD1 or TRBD2 may supply D (5 bases each). Written as DNA, the CDR3 is TGCAGTGCCGAGCCGGGGCTGGAGACCCAGTACTTC. Amino acids: CSAEPGLETQYF.